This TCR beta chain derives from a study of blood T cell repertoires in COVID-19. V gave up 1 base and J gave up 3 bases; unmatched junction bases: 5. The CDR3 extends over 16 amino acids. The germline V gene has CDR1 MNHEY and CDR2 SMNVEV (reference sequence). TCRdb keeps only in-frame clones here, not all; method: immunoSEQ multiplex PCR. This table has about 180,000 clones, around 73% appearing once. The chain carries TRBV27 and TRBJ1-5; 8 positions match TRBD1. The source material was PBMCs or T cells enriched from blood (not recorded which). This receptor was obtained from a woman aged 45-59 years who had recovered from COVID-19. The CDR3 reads CASSLYGQGDNQPQHF. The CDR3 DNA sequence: TGTGCCAGCAGTTTATATGGACAGGGTGACAATCAGCCCCAGCATTTT.